Shown below are 25 T cell receptor beta chains from a single sample sequenced in a study of CD8+CD57+ T cells in acquired aplastic anemia. Profiling that covered TCR beta VDJ and CDR3 relied on genomic DNA as its template. MiXCR, applied by TCRdb to the reads, yields one record per CDR3 protein. The sample includes 50,000 to 65,000 distinct CDR3 sequences, roughly three fifths of them seen just once. Sequenced patients had shown CD8+CD57+ cell expansion by flow cytometry. The sequencing input was sorted CD4+, CD8+, or CD8+CD57+ T cells (not recorded which) from PBMCs. Receptors were obtained from a human donor with aplastic anemia.

V gene TRBV10-2 combines with J gene TRBJ1-1; D is perhaps TRBD1 (5 bases). CDR3 length equals 15 residues. CDR1 is WSHSY and CDR2 is SAAADI in the germline V gene. V was pared by 3 bases and J by 1 base, with 12 bases between. CDR3 coding DNA: TGCGCCAGCAGTGATGGGCTGAGGGGGAACACTGAAGCTTTCTTT. As protein: CASSDGLRGNTEAFF.

This clonotype was seen ten or more times. This chain joins TRBV7-9 and TRBJ1-1, with D maybe TRBD1 (6 bases). The CDR3 extends over 15 amino acids. Trimming cost V 2 bases and J 3 bases, with 13 bases left between them. Germline values: CDR1 SEHNR, CDR2 FQNEAQ (reference sequence). The CDR3 nucleotides are TGTGCCAGCAGCTTACCCTCGGGGGGGCACACTGAAGCTTTCTTT. It specifies CASSLPSGGHTEAFF.

The CDR3 protein is CATKGQIQETQYF. The CDR3 nucleotides read TGTGCCACCAAGGGACAGATCCAAGAGACCCAGTACTTC. The chain carries TRBV6-1 and TRBJ2-5, with 7 bases that match TRBD1. The CDR3 sequence is 13 residues long. Germline-derived CDR1 and CDR2 are MNHNS and SASEGT. V shed 10 bases, J shed 1 base, and the junction held 6 bases outside the gene matches.

This clonotype was detected many times. This rearrangement joins TRBV2 to TRBJ2-1, with D perhaps matching TRBD1 or TRBD2 (5 bases each). Germline CDR1 is SNHLY and CDR2 is FYNNEI. Trimming took off 6 bases at V and 0 bases at J, with 15 bases between the two ends. The CDR3 consists of 16 residues. The CDR3 protein is CASRGERTSSYNEQFF. The DNA for the CDR3 is TGTGCCAGCAGGGGGGAGAGGACAAGCTCCTACAATGAGCAGTTCTTC.

This chain joins TRBV10-3 and TRBJ2-5; 7 bases agree with TRBD2. Per germline, CDR1 ENHRY and CDR2 SYGVKD. The junction had 5 bases not matched to a gene; V was cut back by 4 bases and J by 0 bases. The length of the CDR3 is 15 residues. The CDR3 DNA reads as TGTGCCATCAGTGTTGGGGGGGAGTACCAAGAGACCCAGTACTTC. Translated, it gives CAISVGGEYQETQYF.

This clonotype was counted a single time. This clone may be a read error of a much larger clone one base away. The gene calls are TRBV11-1 and TRBJ2-3; 9 bases fit TRBD2. This CDR3 is 15 amino acids long. CDR1 and CDR2 from the germline V gene are SGHAT and FQDESV (reference sequence). With V trimmed by 8 bases and J by 4 bases, 10 bases remained unmatched. Here the CDR3 reads CASRPSGGGADTQYF. The CDR3, as DNA: TGTGCCAGCCGCCCTTCGGGCGGGGGGGCAGATACGCAGTATTTT.

There are many counts of this clonotype. This rearrangement joins TRBV20-1 to TRBJ2-3; 16 bases align to TRBD2. Germline V CDR1 and CDR2: DFQATT, SNEGSKA (reference sequence). This CDR3 is built from 17 residues. V lost 6 bases to trimming and J lost 2 bases; unmatched junction nucleotides: 8. CDR3 sequence (DNA): TGCAGTGCCAAGGGACTAGCGGGGGGGCCTACCACAGATACGCAGTATTTT. It is translated as CSAKGLAGGPTTDTQYF.

This chain connects TRBV10-3 to TRBJ2-7; D ambiguous. Germline V gives CDR1 ENHRY, CDR2 SYGVKD. Between the trimmed V and J ends, which lost 4 bases and 3 bases, there was a span of 10 bases. The CDR3 runs to 13 residues. CDR3 sequence reads: CAISALDGYEQYF. DNA for the CDR3: TGTGCCATCAGTGCACTGGACGGCTACGAGCAGTACTTC.

In this sample, this clonotype turned up once. The gene calls are TRBV12-3 or TRBV12-4 and TRBJ1-4; TRBD1 might be the D (6 bases). There are 13 residues in the CDR3. V was shortened by 4 bases and J by 8 bases, with 11 bases between the two germline ends. As DNA, the CDR3 is TGTGCCAGCAGTTGGGGGCGCGGGGAAAAACTGTTTTTT. Translated, it gives CASSWGRGEKLFF.

This clonotype showed up just once. A much larger clone is a single base away; this may be a read error. This chain links TRBV27 with TRBJ1-1; D gene ambiguous. Trimming pared 3 bases from V and 5 bases from J, leaving 13 bases between. The CDR3 covers 14 residues. Germline V CDR1 and CDR2: MNHEY, SMNVEV (reference sequence). The CDR3, as DNA: TGTGCCAGCAGTTTTATGGGGAGATGTACTGAAGCTTTCTTT. Amino acid sequence: CASSFMGRCTEAFF.

A few counts support this clonotype. The chain has TRBV2 and TRBJ2-3, with 7 bases fitting TRBD1. The CDR3 runs to 15 residues. CDR1 is SNHLY, CDR2 FYNNEI, per germline. V gave up 5 bases and J gave up 6 bases; unmatched junction bases: 11. The CDR3 sequence: CASSFKAGGKDTQYF. For the CDR3, the DNA is TGTGCCAGCAGTTTCAAGGCAGGGGGTAAGGATACGCAGTATTTT.

The CDR3 is CATRKTATNEKLFF. CDR3 DNA sequence: TGTGCCACCAGAAAGACAGCAACTAATGAAAAACTGTTTTTT. The V gene is TRBV15, the J gene TRBJ1-4; TRBD1 might be the D (5 bases). In germline, CDR1 is LNHNV, CDR2 YYDKDF (reference sequence). Trimming removed 6 bases from V and 0 bases from J, with 8 bases in between. The CDR3 has 14 residues.

The chain joins TRBV2 to TRBJ1-1; no firm D call. The ends were cut back, 1 base at V and 10 bases at J, with 10 bases in the middle. The germline CDR1 and CDR2 sequences are SNHLY and FYNNEI. The CDR3 loop spans 12 amino acids. CDR3 sequence: CASSEGGLGAFF. The DNA of the CDR3 is TGTGCCAGCAGTGAAGGTGGACTCGGAGCTTTCTTT.

The chain has TRBV4-1 and TRBJ2-7; weak D call: TRBD1 (6 bases). The CDR3 spans 16 residues. Germline V gives CDR1 MGHRA, CDR2 YSYEKL. V shed 3 bases and J shed 6 bases, with 21 bases lying between them. CDR3 region: CASSQDLRGRDREQYF. The CDR3 DNA follows: TGCGCCAGCAGCCAGGACCTCAGGGGTAGGGACCGCGAGCAGTACTTC.

This clonotype is classed as medium-sized (0.01 to 0.1%). The chain links TRBV10-3 to TRBJ2-1; 10 bases fit TRBD2. V was clipped by 3 bases and J by 8 bases; unmatched bases: 7. This CDR3 spans 15 amino acids. Per the germline V gene, CDR1 is ENHRY and CDR2 is SYGVKD. The CDR3: CAISDSSGRGDEQFF. The CDR3 DNA sequence: TGTGCCATCAGTGATTCTAGCGGGAGAGGCGATGAGCAGTTCTTC.

This clonotype was counted once. The rearrangement joins TRBV6-4 to TRBJ1-6, with D unclear. The CDR3 runs to 13 residues. Germline-derived CDR1 and CDR2 are MRHNA and SNTAGT. V lost 6 bases to trimming and J lost 8 bases, with 11 bases between them. CDR3 coding DNA: TGTGCCAGCAGCCCACAGCCCGATTCACCCCTCCACTTT. Its protein product is CASSPQPDSPLHF.

The chain recombines TRBV9 with TRBJ1-1; tentative D call: TRBD1 (6 bases). V was cut by 0 bases and J by 1 base, with 16 bases left in between. The CDR3 is made up of 17 amino acids. Germline V CDR1 and CDR2: SGDLS, YYNGEE. CDR3 bases: TGTGCCAGCAGCGTAGAGTTCGGGGGCCCAGGGAACACTGAAGCTTTCTTT. Translation gives CASSVEFGGPGNTEAFF. The variable domain in full, with the rest retrieved from reference TRBV9 and TRBJ1-1, is DSGVTQTPKHLITATGQRVTLRCSPRSGDLSVYWYQQSLDQGLQFLIQYYNGEERAKGNILERFSAQQFPDLHSELNLSSLELGDSALYFCASSVEFGGPGNTEAFFGQGTRLTVV.

The CDR3 region is CATSRDLQSGGAPNEQFF. CDR3 sequence (DNA): TGTGCCACCAGCAGAGATCTCCAAAGCGGGGGGGCGCCGAATGAGCAGTTCTTC. The chain links TRBV15 to TRBJ2-1, with 10 bases identical to TRBD2. J was trimmed by 7 bases and V by 0 bases; bases with no gene match: 12. Germline CDR1 and CDR2: LNHNV and YYDKDF (reference sequence). The length of the CDR3 is 18 residues.

The genes are TRBV2 and TRBJ1-4; TRBD1 might be the D (5 bases). The CDR3 spans 14 residues. V gave up 8 bases and J gave up 8 bases, with 18 bases separating them. Germline V gives CDR1 SNHLY, CDR2 FYNNEI. DNA of the CDR3: TGTGCCAGCTCCGAAGGTGGGGCGCGAGAAAAACTGTTTTTT. Translation: CASSEGGAREKLFF.

The chain carries TRBV20-1 and TRBJ1-1; D not resolved. The V and J ends lost 6 bases and 3 bases respectively, with 11 bases between them. Germline V gives CDR1 DFQATT, CDR2 SNEGSKA (reference sequence). The CDR3 loop spans 12 amino acids. CDR3 amino acids: CSALRGDTEAFF. In DNA form, the CDR3 reads TGCAGTGCCCTACGGGGAGACACTGAAGCTTTCTTT.

This clonotype was seen many times. V gene TRBV24-1 combines with J gene TRBJ2-3, with D uncertain. Per the germline V gene, CDR1 is KGHDR and CDR2 is SFDVKD. The CDR3 runs 16 residues. The V end lost 2 bases, the J end lost 4 bases, and 15 bases lay between the germline ends. The CDR3 spells CATSDSAEYRPDTQYF. The CDR3 nucleotides are TGTGCCACCAGTGATTCGGCGGAGTACCGACCAGATACGCAGTATTTT.

This clonotype was picked up a small number of times. The V call is TRBV24-1, the J call TRBJ2-7, with 9 positions matching TRBD1. After removal of 7 bases from V and 5 bases from J, the junction contained 17 bases not matched to a gene. The CDR3 length is 17 residues. Looked up from germline, CDR1 is KGHDR and CDR2 is SFDVKD. This CDR3 is CATRHLPGQGIFHEQYF. The DNA of the CDR3 is TGTGCCACCAGACACCTACCGGGACAGGGTATCTTTCACGAGCAGTACTTC.

The CDR3, as DNA: TGTGCCAGCAGGGCCGGGTCCCTGGGCGCTGAAGCTTTCTTT. The encoded protein is CASRAGSLGAEAFF. The chain couples TRBV2 to TRBJ1-1; D unclear. Germline-derived CDR1 and CDR2 are SNHLY and FYNNEI. V was clipped by 6 bases and J by 6 bases, with 17 bases between them. This CDR3 has 14 amino acids.

The chain joins TRBV9 to TRBJ2-1; D unresolved. This CDR3 spans 10 amino acids. Trimming removed 3 bases at V and 10 bases at J, with 5 bases between. Germline lookup yields CDR1 SGDLS and CDR2 YYNGEE. The DNA of the CDR3 is TGTGCCAGCAGCGGAAAAGAGCAGTTCTTC. Its translation: CASSGKEQFF.

Comment on this clonotype: The junction departs from the called germline gene at one end, perhaps through a read error. The chain uses TRBV9 and TRBJ1-2; 7 positions match TRBD1. Germline loops: CDR1 SGDLS, CDR2 YYNGEE. The CDR3 is 17 residues long. The CDR3 bases are TGTGCTAGCAGCGTAGGAGAAAGGGGGCTCCCTCACTATGGCTACACCTTC. This gives the protein CASSVGERGLPHYGYTF.